These 24 T cell receptor beta chains were all obtained from the same sample, sequenced in a study of blood T cell repertoires in COVID-19. Here immunoSEQ multiplex PCR was the method, and the copy in TCRdb shows in-frame clones only, minus some. The table has approximately 210,000 clones, approximately 89% seen once. The sequenced sample was peripheral blood. These receptor sequences come from a woman in her forties with acute or convalescent COVID-19.

The V gene is TRBV10-1, the J gene TRBJ1-2; D is ambiguous. The germline gives CDR1 WNHNN, CDR2 SYGVQD (reference sequence). The CDR3 runs to 13 residues. Trimming shortened V by 3 bases and J by 3 bases, and 8 bases separated the two germline ends. The CDR3 sequence is CASSDRRDYGYTF. CDR3 nucleotides: TGCGCCAGCAGTGACCGGAGGGACTATGGCTACACCTTC.

The gene calls are TRBV19 and TRBJ1-1; D may be TRBD1 (6 bases). V gave up 5 bases and J gave up 10 bases, with 14 bases separating them. This CDR3 is 12 amino acids long. Germline-derived CDR1 and CDR2 are LNHDA and SQIVND (reference sequence). The CDR3 nucleotides are TGTGCCAGTAGTGACCAGGGGAGTGGAGCTTTCTTT. Protein product: CASSDQGSGAFF.

The chain has TRBV6-1 and TRBJ2-5; 8 nucleotides agree with TRBD1. This CDR3 is built from 14 residues. The junction had 11 bases not matched to a gene; V was cut back by 8 bases and J by 6 bases. CDR1 is MNHNS and CDR2 is SASEGT in the germline V gene. Here the CDR3 reads CASCSRGRLKTQYF. Written as DNA, the CDR3 is TGTGCCAGCTGTTCCAGGGGGCGCCTAAAGACCCAGTACTTC.

The V call is TRBV4-1, the J call TRBJ2-3, with D possibly matching TRBD1 (6 bases). This CDR3 contains 17 residues. The germline CDR1 and CDR2 sequences are MGHRA and YSYEKL. V was clipped by 4 bases and J by 2 bases, with 19 bases between them. The chain's CDR3 is CASSPQALGQLTDTQYF. CDR3 coding DNA: TGCGCCAGCAGCCCCCAGGCGCTAGGACAGCTCACAGATACGCAGTATTTT.

V gene TRBV4-1 combines with J gene TRBJ1-6; D is unresolved. Germline CDR1 and CDR2: MGHRA and YSYEKL. Trimming cost V 1 base and J 9 bases, with 4 bases left between them. The CDR3 length is 12 residues. CDR3 nucleotide sequence: TGCGCCAGCAGCCAAGGCGGTTCACCCCTCCACTTT. Amino acid sequence: CASSQGGSPLHF.

This chain connects TRBV7-8 to TRBJ2-1; TRBD1 aligns across 12 bases. The CDR3 runs 15 residues. Losses at the gene ends were 5 bases for V and 9 bases for J; bases not matched to a gene: 8. Germline V gene lookup returns CDR1 SGHVS and CDR2 FQNEAQ. CDR3 region: CASSAPGQGAPEQFF. The CDR3 nucleotides read TGTGCCAGCAGCGCCCCGGGACAGGGGGCGCCTGAGCAGTTCTTC.

The chain is built from TRBV7-8 and TRBJ1-2, with TRBD1 matching 8 bases. This CDR3 has 16 residues. The germline CDR1 and CDR2 sequences are SGHVS and FQNEAQ. The J segment lost 4 bases and the V segment lost 2 bases, leaving 9 bases of the junction unmatched. CDR3 amino acids: CASSLNVLGTGYGYTF. CDR3 coding DNA: TGTGCCAGCAGCTTAAACGTTCTGGGGACAGGCTATGGCTACACCTTC.

CDR3 region: CASSQGTGKDGYTF. CDR3 coding DNA: TGTGCCAGCAGCCAAGGGACAGGGAAGGATGGCTACACCTTC. This chain uses TRBV14 with TRBJ1-2, with TRBD1 identical over 8 bases. Germline assignment: CDR1 SGHDN and CDR2 FVKESK. The CDR3 loop spans 14 amino acids. The V gene end was trimmed by 1 base and the J gene end by 6 bases; junction bases not matched to a gene: 4. The entire variable domain, with the rest obtained from reference TRBV14 and TRBJ1-2, is as follows: EAGVTQFPSHSVIEKGQTVTLRCDPISGHDNLYWYRRVMGKEIKFLLHFVKESKQDESGMPNNRFLAERTGGTYSTLKVQPAELEDSGVYFCASSQGTGKDGYTFGSGTRLTVV.

CDR3 region: CASSHAAGYTF. The CDR3 coding sequence is TGTGCCAGCAGCCATGCGGCTGGCTACACCTTC. The rearrangement uses TRBV3-1 (or the pseudogene TRBV3-2) and TRBJ1-2; no clear D gene. Germline-derived CDR1 and CDR2 are LGHDT and YNNKEL (reference sequence). The CDR3 is made up of 11 amino acids. The germline V and J ends were trimmed by 3 bases and 7 bases, with 6 bases remaining between them.

This sequence joins TRBV2 and TRBJ2-7; no firm D call. V lost 0 bases and J lost 2, with 5 bases in between. Germline CDR1 SNHLY, CDR2 FYNNEI. This CDR3 contains 13 residues. CDR3 in amino acids: CASSEARTYEQYV. The CDR3, as DNA: TGTGCCAGCAGTGAAGCGAGAACCTACGAGCAGTACGTC.

V is TRBV4-2 and J is TRBJ2-3; the D gene is possibly TRBD1 (5 bases). V was cut by 0 bases and J by 5 bases, with 15 bases left in between. Germline V gene sequence: CDR1 LGHNA, CDR2 YNFKEQ. This CDR3 is 16 amino acids long. CDR3 nucleotide sequence: TGTGCCAGCAGCCAAGAATTCTCAGGGATAGGAGATACGCAGTATTTT. Translating gives CASSQEFSGIGDTQYF.

V and J are TRBV11-2 and TRBJ1-2; D perhaps matches TRBD1 (5 bases). The CDR3 has 12 residues. Germline CDR1 and CDR2: SGHAT and FQNNGV. V lost 6 bases and J 5 bases, leaving 10 bases between the germline ends. This CDR3 is CASSSGGYGYTF. The CDR3 DNA reads TGTGCCAGCAGTTCGGGGGGATATGGCTACACCTTC.

This clone was counted once. The rearrangement joins TRBV2 to TRBJ1-1; D gene ambiguous. This CDR3 has 13 amino acids. Trimming cost V 4 bases and J 2 bases, with 8 bases left between them. Germline lookup yields CDR1 SNHLY and CDR2 FYNNEI. The CDR3 region is CASSATANTEAFF. CDR3 nucleotide sequence: TGTGCCAGCAGTGCGACTGCAAACACTGAAGCTTTCTTT.

CDR3 region: CASSGGAVGTINTGELFF. The DNA of the CDR3 is TGTGCCAGCAGTGGAGGGGCTGTAGGGACTATCAACACCGGGGAGCTGTTTTTT. The chain carries TRBV25-1 and TRBJ2-2, with 7 bases aligning to TRBD2. The CDR3 length is 18 residues. The trim removed 4 bases at V and 2 bases at J, leaving 13 bases unmatched. Germline values: CDR1 MGHDK, CDR2 SYGVNS.

This clone has just a few counts. This chain connects TRBV29-1 to TRBJ1-1, with no clear D. The CDR3 has 12 residues. Between the trimmed V and J ends, which lost 5 bases and 1 base, there was a span of 8 bases. Per the germline V gene, CDR1 is SQVTM and CDR2 is ANQGSEA. CDR3 region: CSVWAGNTEAFF. The CDR3 DNA is TGCAGCGTTTGGGCAGGGAACACTGAAGCTTTCTTT.

The genes are TRBV24-1 and TRBJ1-4; D gene unclear. This CDR3 comprises 15 residues. CDR1 is KGHDR and CDR2 is SFDVKD in the germline V gene. V lost 4 bases, J lost 3 bases, and 11 bases lay in between. CDR3 sequence: CATSDPTEPNEKLFF. CDR3 nucleotides: TGTGCCACCAGTGACCCGACGGAGCCTAATGAAAAACTGTTTTTT.

This clone is a singleton in its sample. The chain couples TRBV2 to TRBJ2-7; possibly TRBD2 for D (7 bases). The germline V and J ends were trimmed by 6 bases and 3 bases, with 15 bases remaining between them. The CDR3 runs to 14 residues. Germline CDR1 and CDR2: SNHLY and FYNNEI. Here the CDR3 DNA reads TGTGCCAGCAGAGGGGGGGGTACTTTCTACGAGCAGTACGTC. It encodes CASRGGGTFYEQYV.

V gene TRBV6-6 combines with J gene TRBJ1-1; possible D gene TRBD1, 5 bases. The CDR3 totals 13 residues. Trimming took off 5 bases at V and 6 bases at J, with 13 bases between the two ends. CDR1 and CDR2 (germline): MNHNY, SVGAGI (reference sequence). As DNA, the CDR3 is TGTGCCAGCAGTCAAGACAGCCCGCCTGAAGCTTTCTTT. Residues: CASSQDSPPEAFF.

This clone was seen only once. The V call is TRBV4-1, the J call TRBJ2-1; 8 bases are a match to TRBD1. This CDR3 has 16 amino acids. Trimming at V came to 0 bases and at J to 4 bases, leaving 5 bases not matched to a gene. In germline, CDR1 is MGHRA, CDR2 YSYEKL. DNA for the CDR3: TGCGCCAGCAGCCAAGATCAGGGGGCGTTTTACAATGAGCAGTTCTTC. Translated, it gives CASSQDQGAFYNEQFF.

The gene calls are TRBV3-1 (or the pseudogene TRBV3-2) and TRBJ2-2; 9 nucleotides agree with TRBD1. The CDR3 covers 17 residues. Per germline, CDR1 LGHDT and CDR2 YNNKEL (reference sequence). V lost 4 bases and J lost 7; bases outside the gene matches: 13. CDR3 nucleotide sequence: TGTGCCAGCAGCCGAGAGACGACAGGGGGATGGGGCGGGGAGCTGTTTTTT. It encodes CASSRETTGGWGGELFF.

This rearrangement joins TRBV21-1 to TRBJ2-3; the table's D call of TRBD2 was not tested on the DNA. TRBV21-1 is a pseudogene locus. This CDR3 has 16 residues. The CDR3 DNA sequence: TGTGCCAGCAGCGGGATGGGCAGGACTCTCACAGATACGCAGTATTTT. This encodes CASSGMGRTLTDTQYF.

V is TRBV5-1 and J is TRBJ2-1; 7 nucleotides align to TRBD1. This CDR3 is built from 13 residues. The germline gives CDR1 SGHRS, CDR2 YFSETQ. The trim removed 4 bases at V and 7 bases at J, leaving 5 bases unmatched. The CDR3 DNA is TGCGCCAGCAGCACCGACAGGGTTAATGAGCAGTTCTTC. It yields the protein CASSTDRVNEQFF.

CDR3 coding DNA: TGTGCCAGCAGTGAAGGCGTCCAGGGACAGGGAAACTATGGCTACACCTTC. The encoded protein is CASSEGVQGQGNYGYTF. The V call is TRBV6-1, the J call TRBJ1-2; TRBD1 agrees at 9 bases. CDR1 and CDR2 from the germline V gene are MNHNS and SASEGT. Trimming removed 1 base from V and 2 bases from J; junction bases left unmatched: 8. The CDR3 consists of 17 residues.

The rearrangement joins TRBV6-1 to TRBJ1-1; D is possibly TRBD1 (6 bases). The CDR3 contains 17 residues. Per the germline V gene, CDR1 is MNHNS and CDR2 is SASEGT. V was cut by 2 bases and J by 0 bases, with 16 bases left in between. CDR3 nucleotide sequence: TGTGCCAGCAGTGAATGGTCAGGTTGGACAGTGAACACTGAAGCTTTCTTT. Its translation: CASSEWSGWTVNTEAFF.